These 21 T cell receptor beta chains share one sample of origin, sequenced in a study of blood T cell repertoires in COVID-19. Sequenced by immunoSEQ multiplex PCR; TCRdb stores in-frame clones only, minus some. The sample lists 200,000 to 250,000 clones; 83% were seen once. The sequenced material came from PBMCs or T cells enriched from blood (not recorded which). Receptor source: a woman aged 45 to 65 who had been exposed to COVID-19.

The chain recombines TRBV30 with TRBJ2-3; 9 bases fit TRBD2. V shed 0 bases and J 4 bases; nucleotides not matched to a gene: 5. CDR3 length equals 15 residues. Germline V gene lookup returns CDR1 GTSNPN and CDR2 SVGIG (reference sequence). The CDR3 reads CAWSVGSGGPDTQYF. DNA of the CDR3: TGTGCCTGGAGTGTAGGTAGCGGGGGTCCAGATACGCAGTATTTT.

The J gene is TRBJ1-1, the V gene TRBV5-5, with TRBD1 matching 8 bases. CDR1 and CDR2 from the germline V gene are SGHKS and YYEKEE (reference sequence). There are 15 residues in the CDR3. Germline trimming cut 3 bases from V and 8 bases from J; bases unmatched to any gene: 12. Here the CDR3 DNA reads TGTGCCAGCAGCTCTTGGTCGGAAGACAGGGGCGAAGCTTTCTTT. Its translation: CASSSWSEDRGEAFF.

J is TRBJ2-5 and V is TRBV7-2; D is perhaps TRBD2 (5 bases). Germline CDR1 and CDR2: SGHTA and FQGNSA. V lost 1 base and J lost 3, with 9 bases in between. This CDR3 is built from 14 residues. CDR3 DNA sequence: TGTGCCAGCAGCTTAGGGAGGAGAAAAGAGACCCAGTACTTC. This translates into CASSLGRRKETQYF.

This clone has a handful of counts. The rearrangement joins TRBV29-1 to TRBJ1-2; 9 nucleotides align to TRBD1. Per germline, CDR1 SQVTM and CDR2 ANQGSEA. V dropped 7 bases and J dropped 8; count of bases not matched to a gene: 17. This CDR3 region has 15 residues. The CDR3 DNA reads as TGCAGCGCCGACCTCCGGGACAGGGTGAGGGAAGGCTACACCTTC. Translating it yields CSADLRDRVREGYTF.

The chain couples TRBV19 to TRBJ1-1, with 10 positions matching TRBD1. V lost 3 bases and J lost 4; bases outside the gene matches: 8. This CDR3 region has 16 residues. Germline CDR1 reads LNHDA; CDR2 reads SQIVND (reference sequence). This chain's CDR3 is CASSIGTGVVSTEAFF. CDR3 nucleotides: TGTGCCAGTAGTATTGGGACAGGGGTCGTCAGCACTGAAGCTTTCTTT.

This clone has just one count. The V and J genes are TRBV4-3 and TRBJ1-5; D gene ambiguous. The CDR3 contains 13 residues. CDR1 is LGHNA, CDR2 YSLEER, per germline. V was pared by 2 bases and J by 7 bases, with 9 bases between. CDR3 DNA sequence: TGCGCCAGCAGCCAAACCGGGGAGCAGCCCCAGCATTTT. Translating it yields CASSQTGEQPQHF.

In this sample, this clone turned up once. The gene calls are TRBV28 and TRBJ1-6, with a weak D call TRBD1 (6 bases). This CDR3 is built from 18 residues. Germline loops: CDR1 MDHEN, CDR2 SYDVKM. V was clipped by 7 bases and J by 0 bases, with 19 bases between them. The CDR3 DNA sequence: TGTGCCAGCAATCCTTCTACAGGGTCGGGCTCCTATAATTCACCCCTCCACTTT. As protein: CASNPSTGSGSYNSPLHF. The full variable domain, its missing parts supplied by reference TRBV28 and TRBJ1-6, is DVKVTQSSRYLVKRTGEKVFLECVQDMDHENMFWYRQDPGLGLRLIYFSYDVKMKEKGDIPEGYSVSREKKERFSLILESASTNQTSMYLCASNPSTGSGSYNSPLHFGNGTRLTVT.

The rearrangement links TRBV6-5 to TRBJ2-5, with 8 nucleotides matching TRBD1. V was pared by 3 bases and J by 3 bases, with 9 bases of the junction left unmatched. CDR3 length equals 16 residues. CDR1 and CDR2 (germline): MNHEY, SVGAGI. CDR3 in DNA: TGTGCCAGCAGTTATGATTGGGCAGGGGGCAAAGAGACCCAGTACTTC. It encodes CASSYDWAGGKETQYF.

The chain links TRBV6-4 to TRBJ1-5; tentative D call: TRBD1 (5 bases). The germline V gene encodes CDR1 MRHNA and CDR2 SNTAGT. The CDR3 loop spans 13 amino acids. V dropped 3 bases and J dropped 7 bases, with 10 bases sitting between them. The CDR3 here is CASSEMRGQPQHF. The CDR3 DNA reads TGTGCCAGCAGTGAGATGCGGGGCCAGCCCCAGCATTTT.

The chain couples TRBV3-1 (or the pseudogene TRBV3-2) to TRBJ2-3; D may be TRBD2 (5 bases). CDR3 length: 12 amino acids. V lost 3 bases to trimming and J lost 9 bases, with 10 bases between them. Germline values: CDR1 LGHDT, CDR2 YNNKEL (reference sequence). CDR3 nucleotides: TGTGCCAGCAGCCAGGAGGATCGGACGCAGTATTTT. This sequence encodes CASSQEDRTQYF.

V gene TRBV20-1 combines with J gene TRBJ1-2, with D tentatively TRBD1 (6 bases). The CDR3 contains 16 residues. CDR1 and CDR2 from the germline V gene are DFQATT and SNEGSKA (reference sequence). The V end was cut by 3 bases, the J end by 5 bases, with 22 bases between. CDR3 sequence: CSASEASGQGLYGYTF. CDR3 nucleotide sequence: TGCAGTGCTAGTGAGGCCAGTGGGCAGGGGTTGTATGGCTACACCTTC.

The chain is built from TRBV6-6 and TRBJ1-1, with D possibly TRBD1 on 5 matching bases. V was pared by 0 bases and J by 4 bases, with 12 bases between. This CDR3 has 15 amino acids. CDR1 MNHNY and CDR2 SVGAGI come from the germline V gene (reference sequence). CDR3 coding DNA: TGTGCCAGCAGTTACTCGACTGGGGGAGGCACTGAAGCTTTCTTT. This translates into CASSYSTGGGTEAFF.

CDR3 sequence reads: CASSGQLIQETQYF. CDR3 sequence (DNA): TGTGCCAGCAGTGGACAGTTAATCCAAGAGACCCAGTACTTC. The chain is built from TRBV2 and TRBJ2-5, with D perhaps matching TRBD1 (5 bases). This CDR3 region has 14 residues. V was cut by 4 bases and J by 1 base, with 10 bases left in between. Germline V lookup: CDR1 SNHLY, CDR2 FYNNEI.

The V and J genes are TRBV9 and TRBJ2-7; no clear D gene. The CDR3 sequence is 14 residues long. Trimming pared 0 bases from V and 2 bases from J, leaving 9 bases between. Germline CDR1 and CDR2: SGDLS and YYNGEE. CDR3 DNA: TGTGCCAGCAGCGTAGAAACCGGTCCCTACGAGCAGTACTTC. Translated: CASSVETGPYEQYF. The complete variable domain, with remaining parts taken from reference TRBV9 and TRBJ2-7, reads DSGVTQTPKHLITATGQRVTLRCSPRSGDLSVYWYQQSLDQGLQFLIQYYNGEERAKGNILERFSAQQFPDLHSELNLSSLELGDSALYFCASSVETGPYEQYFGPGTRLTVT.

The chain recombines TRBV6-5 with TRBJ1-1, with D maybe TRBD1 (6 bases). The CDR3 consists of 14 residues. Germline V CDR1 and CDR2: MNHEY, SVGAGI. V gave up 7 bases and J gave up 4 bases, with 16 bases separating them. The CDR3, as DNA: TGTGCCAGCAACAGACAGGTTTCTCTCACTGAAGCTTTCTTT. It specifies CASNRQVSLTEAFF.

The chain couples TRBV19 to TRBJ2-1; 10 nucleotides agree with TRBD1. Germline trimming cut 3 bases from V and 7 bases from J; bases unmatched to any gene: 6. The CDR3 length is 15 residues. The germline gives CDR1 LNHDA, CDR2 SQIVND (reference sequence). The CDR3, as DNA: TGTGCCAGTAGTATCGACAGGGGGCGTAGAAATGAGCAGTTCTTC. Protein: CASSIDRGRRNEQFF.

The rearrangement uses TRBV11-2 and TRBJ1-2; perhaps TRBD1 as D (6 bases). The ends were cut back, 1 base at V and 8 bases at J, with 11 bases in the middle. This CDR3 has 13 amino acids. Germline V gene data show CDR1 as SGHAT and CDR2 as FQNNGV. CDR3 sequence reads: CASSLGTVRGYTF. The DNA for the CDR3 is TGTGCCAGCAGCTTAGGGACAGTTCGAGGCTACACCTTC.

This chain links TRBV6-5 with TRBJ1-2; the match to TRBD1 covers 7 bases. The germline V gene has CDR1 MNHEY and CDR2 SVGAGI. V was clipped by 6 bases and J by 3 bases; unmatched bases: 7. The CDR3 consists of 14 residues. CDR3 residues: CASSHDRADYGYTF. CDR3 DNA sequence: TGTGCCAGCAGCCATGACAGGGCAGACTATGGCTACACCTTC.

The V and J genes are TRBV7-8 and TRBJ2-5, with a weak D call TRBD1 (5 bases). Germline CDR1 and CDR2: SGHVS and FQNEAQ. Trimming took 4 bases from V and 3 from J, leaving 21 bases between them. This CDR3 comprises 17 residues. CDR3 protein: CASSSLPGRALKETQYF. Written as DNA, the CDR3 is TGTGCCAGCAGCTCCCTCCCCGGCAGGGCGTTAAAAGAGACCCAGTACTTC.

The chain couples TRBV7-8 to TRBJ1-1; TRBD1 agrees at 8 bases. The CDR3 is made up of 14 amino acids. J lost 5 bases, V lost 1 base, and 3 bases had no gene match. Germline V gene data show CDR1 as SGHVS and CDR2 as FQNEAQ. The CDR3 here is CASSLVYRGTEAFF. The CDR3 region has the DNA TGTGCCAGCAGCTTAGTCTACAGGGGGACTGAAGCTTTCTTT.

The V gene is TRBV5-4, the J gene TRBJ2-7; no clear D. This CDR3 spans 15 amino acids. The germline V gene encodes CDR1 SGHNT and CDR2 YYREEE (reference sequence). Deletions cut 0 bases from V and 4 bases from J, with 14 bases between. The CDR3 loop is CASSLELSQSYEQYF. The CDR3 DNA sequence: TGTGCCAGCAGCTTGGAACTGTCCCAATCTTACGAGCAGTACTTC.